Listed here is a single T cell receptor (beta chain). The entry originates in a study of T cell responses to AZD1222 COVID-19 vaccine. Some clones are missing from TCRdb's copy, which holds only in-frame ones; the method was immunoSEQ multiplex PCR. The table has approximately 99,000 clones, nearly 90% seen once. Sequencing was performed on peripheral blood, taken on day 0 of AZD1222 vaccination. The receptor comes from an adult in good health.

The CDR3, as DNA: TGTGCCAGCAGCCCCGGGTTACCCTACGAGCAGTACGTC. Translated, it gives CASSPGLPYEQYV. The rearrangement uses TRBV6-5 and TRBJ2-7; no clear D. V shed 6 bases and J shed 2 bases, with 11 bases lying between them. CDR3 size: 13 residues. CDR1 and CDR2 (germline): MNHEY, SVGAGI.